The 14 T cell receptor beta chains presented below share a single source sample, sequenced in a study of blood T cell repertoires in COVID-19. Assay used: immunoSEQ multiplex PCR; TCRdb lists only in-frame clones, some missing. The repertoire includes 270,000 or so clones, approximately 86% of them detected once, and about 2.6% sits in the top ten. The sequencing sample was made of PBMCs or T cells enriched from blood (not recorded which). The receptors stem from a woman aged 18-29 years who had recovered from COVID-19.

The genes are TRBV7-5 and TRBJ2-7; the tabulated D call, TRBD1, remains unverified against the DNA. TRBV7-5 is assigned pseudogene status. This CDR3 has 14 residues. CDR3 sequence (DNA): TGTGTCAGAAGCCCGGGGACAGGGGACTACGAGCAGTACTTC. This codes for CVRSPGTGDYEQYF.

The CDR3 nucleotides read TGTGCCCTTCGGACAGTGTCGAACACCGGGGAGCTGTTTTTT. Its translation is CALRTVSNTGELFF. The V gene is TRBV30, the J gene TRBJ2-2, with TRBD1 as a possible D gene (6 bases). Trimming left V 8 bases short and J 0 bases short, with 13 bases between. The CDR3 consists of 14 residues. Per germline, CDR1 GTSNPN and CDR2 SVGIG (reference sequence).

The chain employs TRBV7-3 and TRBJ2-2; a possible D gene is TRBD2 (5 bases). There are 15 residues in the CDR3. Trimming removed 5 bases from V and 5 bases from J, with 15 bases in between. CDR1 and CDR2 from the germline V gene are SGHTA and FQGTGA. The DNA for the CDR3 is TGTGCCAGCAGCCCCCGGGTTGGCGGGACCGGGGAGCTGTTTTTT. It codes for CASSPRVGGTGELFF.

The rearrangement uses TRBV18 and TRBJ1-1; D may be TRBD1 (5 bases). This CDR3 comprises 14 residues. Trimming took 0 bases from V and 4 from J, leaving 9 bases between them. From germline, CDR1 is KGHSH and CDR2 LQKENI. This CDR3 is CASSPPRGGTEAFF. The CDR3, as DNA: TGTGCCAGCTCACCACCGAGGGGAGGCACTGAAGCTTTCTTT.

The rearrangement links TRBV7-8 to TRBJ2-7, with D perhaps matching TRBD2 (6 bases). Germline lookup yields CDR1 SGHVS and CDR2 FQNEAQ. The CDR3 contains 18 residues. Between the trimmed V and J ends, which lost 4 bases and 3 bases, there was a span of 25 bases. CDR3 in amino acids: CASSSHRVGGHLYYEQYF. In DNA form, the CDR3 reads TGTGCCAGCAGCTCCCATCGCGTGGGGGGTCATCTGTACTACGAGCAGTACTTC.

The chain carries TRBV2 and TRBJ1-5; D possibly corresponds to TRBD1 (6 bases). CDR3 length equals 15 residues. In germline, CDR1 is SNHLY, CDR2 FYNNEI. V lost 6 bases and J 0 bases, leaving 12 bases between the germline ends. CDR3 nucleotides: TGTGCCAGCAGATCTACAGGGCGTAGCAATCAGCCCCAGCATTTT. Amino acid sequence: CASRSTGRSNQPQHF.

The CDR3 coding sequence is TGTGCCAGCTCACGGAGACAGGGGCAAGGGGCCAACGTCCTGACTTTC. It translates to CASSRRQGQGANVLTF. This chain joins TRBV18 and TRBJ2-6; 8 positions agree with TRBD1. Germline trimming cut 4 bases from V and 4 bases from J; bases unmatched to any gene: 6. This CDR3 comprises 16 residues. In germline, CDR1 is KGHSH, CDR2 LQKENI.

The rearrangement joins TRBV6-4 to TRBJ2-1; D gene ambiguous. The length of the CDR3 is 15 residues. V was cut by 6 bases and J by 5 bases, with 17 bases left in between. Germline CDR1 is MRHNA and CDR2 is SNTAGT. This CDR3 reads CASSRGASSNNEQFF. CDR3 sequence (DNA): TGTGCCAGCAGCCGAGGAGCTAGTTCGAACAATGAGCAGTTCTTC.

The CDR3 sequence is CASSYLAGYNEQFF. CDR3 nucleotides: TGTGCCAGCAGTTACTTAGCCGGGTACAATGAGCAGTTCTTC. V and J are TRBV6-2 or TRBV6-3 and TRBJ2-1; D unclear. This CDR3 has 14 residues. Per germline, CDR1 MNHEY and CDR2 SVGEGT. With 1 base removed from V and 4 bases from J, the gap between germline ends came to 8 bases.

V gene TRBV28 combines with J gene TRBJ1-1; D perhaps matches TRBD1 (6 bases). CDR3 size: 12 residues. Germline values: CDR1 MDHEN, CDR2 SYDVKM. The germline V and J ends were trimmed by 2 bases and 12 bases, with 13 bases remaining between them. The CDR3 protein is CASSLQGGGPFF. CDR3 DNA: TGTGCCAGCAGTTTACAGGGCGGGGGGCCTTTCTTT. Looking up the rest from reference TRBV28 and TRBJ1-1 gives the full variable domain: DVKVTQSSRYLVKRTGEKVFLECVQDMDHENMFWYRQDPGLGLRLIYFSYDVKMKEKGDIPEGYSVSREKKERFSLILESASTNQTSMYLCASSLQGGGPFFGQGTRLTVV.

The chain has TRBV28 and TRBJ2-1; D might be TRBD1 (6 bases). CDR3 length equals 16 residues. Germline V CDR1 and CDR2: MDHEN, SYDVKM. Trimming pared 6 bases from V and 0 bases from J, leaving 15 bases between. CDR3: CASSHMGASSYNEQFF. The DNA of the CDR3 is TGTGCCAGCAGCCATATGGGGGCCTCCTCCTACAATGAGCAGTTCTTC. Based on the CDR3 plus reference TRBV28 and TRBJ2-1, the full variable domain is DVKVTQSSRYLVKRTGEKVFLECVQDMDHENMFWYRQDPGLGLRLIYFSYDVKMKEKGDIPEGYSVSREKKERFSLILESASTNQTSMYLCASSHMGASSYNEQFFGPGTRLTVL.

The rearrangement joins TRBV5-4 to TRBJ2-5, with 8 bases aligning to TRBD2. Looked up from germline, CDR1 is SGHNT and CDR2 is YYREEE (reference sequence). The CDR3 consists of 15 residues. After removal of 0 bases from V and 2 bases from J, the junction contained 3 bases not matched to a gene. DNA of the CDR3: TGTGCCAGCAGCTTGGTGCGGGGGGTTCAAGAGACCCAGTACTTC. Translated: CASSLVRGVQETQYF.

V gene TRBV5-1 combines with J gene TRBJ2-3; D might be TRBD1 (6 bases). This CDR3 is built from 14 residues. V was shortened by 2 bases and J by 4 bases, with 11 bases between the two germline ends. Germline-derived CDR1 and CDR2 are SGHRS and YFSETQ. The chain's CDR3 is CASSFRQVSDTQYF. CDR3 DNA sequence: TGCGCCAGCAGCTTTAGACAGGTATCAGATACGCAGTATTTT.

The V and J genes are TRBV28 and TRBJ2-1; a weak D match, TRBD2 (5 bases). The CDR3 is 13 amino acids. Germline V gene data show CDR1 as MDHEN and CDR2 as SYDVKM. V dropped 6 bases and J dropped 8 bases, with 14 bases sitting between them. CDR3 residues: CASRTAGLDEQFF. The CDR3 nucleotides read TGTGCCAGCAGAACCGCGGGTTTGGATGAGCAGTTCTTC.